The 14 T cell receptor beta chains reported below all come from one sample, sequenced in a study of shared clonotypes between healthy human individuals (dated by TCRdb to between 2020 and 2021). The receptor library was made with the immunoSEQ multiplex PCR assay. TCRdb holds this immuneACCESS table with in-frame rearrangements only. Some clones are missing; in checked studies, unresolved V genes explain under half, and the rest has no known cause. Counted in this sample were roughly 700,000 clones; around two thirds of them appeared once. The ten largest make up approximately 1.8% of the sample. What was sequenced was memory CD4+ T cells sorted from blood. The sample's cell subset or site label, decoded: CD45RA-negative fraction. The source of these receptors is a woman in her thirties in good health.

The rearrangement joins TRBV29-1 to TRBJ2-3; maybe TRBD1 (6 bases). V lost 7 bases and J 4 bases, leaving 15 bases between the germline ends. The CDR3 spans 13 residues. Germline V gene sequence: CDR1 SQVTM, CDR2 ANQGSEA. The CDR3 region is CSAEKQGADTQYF. The CDR3, as DNA: TGCAGCGCGGAAAAACAGGGTGCAGATACGCAGTATTTT.

The chain employs TRBV28 and TRBJ2-7; D is unclear. Germline V gene sequence: CDR1 MDHEN, CDR2 SYDVKM. This CDR3 contains 13 residues. Trimming removed 8 bases at V and 2 bases at J, with 13 bases between. CDR3 nucleotide sequence: TGTGCCAGCCTCTCCTCTAATACCTACGAGCAGTACTTC. Its translation: CASLSSNTYEQYF.

The J gene is TRBJ2-1, the V gene TRBV28, with TRBD2 matching 12 bases. After removal of 7 bases from V and 7 bases from J, the junction contained 14 bases not matched to a gene. Germline V gene data show CDR1 as MDHEN and CDR2 as SYDVKM. The CDR3 extends over 17 amino acids. The CDR3 sequence: CASTFDGGLAGINEQFF. DNA for the CDR3: TGTGCCAGCACCTTCGACGGTGGACTAGCGGGAATAAATGAGCAGTTCTTC. The complete variable domain, with remaining parts taken from reference TRBV28 and TRBJ2-1, reads DVKVTQSSRYLVKRTGEKVFLECVQDMDHENMFWYRQDPGLGLRLIYFSYDVKMKEKGDIPEGYSVSREKKERFSLILESASTNQTSMYLCASTFDGGLAGINEQFFGPGTRLTVL.

In nucleotides, the CDR3 is TGTGCCAGCCGCCCTCGAACGGAGGGCCGGGGTGAGACCCAGTACTTC. Residues: CASRPRTEGRGETQYF. V and J are TRBV27 and TRBJ2-5, with D perhaps TRBD2 (6 bases). Germline V lookup: CDR1 MNHEY, CDR2 SMNVEV (reference sequence). The CDR3 totals 16 residues. Between the trimmed V and J ends, which lost 8 bases and 5 bases, there was a span of 24 bases.

This clone has only one observation. The chain carries TRBV19 and TRBJ1-5; the D gene is possibly TRBD1 (5 bases). Germline lookup yields CDR1 LNHDA and CDR2 SQIVND (reference sequence). With 7 bases removed from V and 6 bases from J, the gap between germline ends came to 19 bases. This CDR3 is built from 15 residues. The CDR3 is CASNPLLGEGQPQHF. The CDR3 coding sequence is TGTGCCAGTAACCCTCTGTTAGGGGAAGGTCAGCCCCAGCATTTT.

The CDR3 protein is CASSELRVDEAFF. As DNA, the CDR3 is TGTGCCAGCAGTGAACTTAGGGTTGATGAAGCTTTCTTT. The gene calls are TRBV6-1 and TRBJ1-1, with no clear D. CDR1 and CDR2 (germline): MNHNS, SASEGT. Trimming took 2 bases from V and 7 from J, leaving 11 bases between them. The CDR3 has 13 residues.

This clone was seen repeatedly, ten times or more. J is TRBJ2-7 and V is TRBV11-2; 7 bases are shared with TRBD1. CDR3 length: 12 amino acids. Unmatched junction bases numbered 6, after V lost 6 bases and J lost 7 bases. From germline, CDR1 is SGHAT and CDR2 FQNNGV. The DNA for the CDR3 is TGTGCCAGCAGTAGAGGGGGCGAGGAGCAGTACTTC. Translating it yields CASSRGGEEQYF.

The gene calls are TRBV11-2 and TRBJ1-1; 12 bases map to TRBD1. Germline CDR1 and CDR2: SGHAT and FQNNGV. The CDR3 contains 16 residues. V lost 8 bases, J lost 3 bases, and 10 bases stayed unmatched. CDR3 sequence: CASWTGTGGGDTEAFF. For the CDR3, the DNA is TGTGCCAGCTGGACCGGGACAGGGGGCGGGGACACTGAAGCTTTCTTT.

The chain recombines TRBV7-9 with TRBJ2-2, with no clear D. Germline V gene data show CDR1 as SEHNR and CDR2 as FQNEAQ (reference sequence). This CDR3 region has 13 residues. With 1 base removed from V and 6 bases from J, the gap between germline ends came to 6 bases. DNA for the CDR3: TGTGCCAGCAGCTTAGAGAGACCCGGGGAGCTGTTTTTT. It yields the protein CASSLERPGELFF. Together with reference TRBV7-9 and TRBJ2-2, the CDR3 gives the full variable domain: DTGVSQNPRHKITKRGQNVTFRCDPISEHNRLYWYRQTLGQGPEFLTYFQNEAQLEKSRLLSDRFSAERPKGSFSTLEIQRTEQGDSAMYLCASSLERPGELFFGEGSRLTVL.

The chain couples TRBV7-2 to TRBJ1-4; 7 bases match TRBD1. The V segment lost 5 bases and the J segment 7 bases; nucleotides outside the gene matches: 4. The CDR3 length is 13 residues. Germline V gene lookup returns CDR1 SGHTA and CDR2 FQGNSA. CDR3 in DNA: TGTGCCAGCAGCCGTAGACAGGGTGAAAAACTGTTTTTT. It is translated as CASSRRQGEKLFF.

The V call is TRBV10-3, the J call TRBJ1-1; 9 nucleotides agree with TRBD1. The CDR3 is made up of 14 amino acids. CDR1 ENHRY and CDR2 SYGVKD come from the germline V gene. After removal of 5 bases from V and 4 bases from J, the junction contained 5 bases not matched to a gene. The CDR3, as DNA: TGTGCCATCAGTCCCGGGACAGGGATCACTGAAGCTTTCTTT. Residues: CAISPGTGITEAFF.

The chain has TRBV4-1 and TRBJ2-4; 8 bases line up with TRBD2. J lost 0 bases, V lost 3 bases, and 7 bases had no gene match. Germline CDR1 MGHRA, CDR2 YSYEKL. The CDR3 consists of 17 residues. CDR3 region: CASSHPGGPLAKNIQYF. The CDR3 nucleotides read TGCGCCAGCAGCCACCCGGGGGGGCCTCTAGCCAAAAACATTCAGTACTTC.

Ten or more counts support this clone. The gene calls are TRBV27 and TRBJ2-2; maybe TRBD2 (5 bases). V shed 3 bases and J shed 4 bases, with 12 bases lying between them. In germline, CDR1 is MNHEY, CDR2 SMNVEV (reference sequence). This CDR3 has 15 residues. CDR3 region: CASSLKGGGTGELFF. The CDR3 nucleotides read TGTGCCAGCAGTTTGAAGGGCGGAGGCACCGGGGAGCTGTTTTTT.

The CDR3 sequence: CAWSPPGGGSGEKLFF. DNA of the CDR3: TGTGCCTGGAGTCCCCCCGGTGGGGGGTCAGGTGAAAAACTGTTTTTT. The V and J genes are TRBV30 and TRBJ1-4; D might be TRBD1 (5 bases). Trimming pared 2 bases from V and 7 bases from J, leaving 20 bases between. The CDR3 sequence is 16 residues long. CDR1 and CDR2 from the germline V gene are GTSNPN and SVGIG (reference sequence).